This TCR beta chain was profiled in a study of blood T cell repertoires in COVID-19. Overall study context: Donors in the United States, Italy and Spain gave samples during acute or convalescent COVID-19. The analysed material was cDNA or gDNA that came from T cells, B-cell-depleted T cells, or PBMCs.

Original analysis: The authors estimated nucleated cell counts from reference gene primer amplification. Data came from immunoSEQ multiplex PCR; TCRdb stores just in-frame clones and leaves some out. D and trimming were read from the DNA, whereas the V and J calls and clone size are those reported in that table. The sample carries about 88,000 clones, roughly 72% recorded once. In its sample, this clone was seen once. Germline CDR1 LGHDT, CDR2 YNNKEL (reference sequence). The CDR3 is made up of 17 amino acids. After removal of 1 base from V and 4 bases from J, the junction contained 7 bases not matched to a gene.

This clonotype was sampled from a woman aged 60 to 75 in a cohort sampled during active or convalescent COVID-19. V and J are TRBV3-1 (or the pseudogene TRBV3-2) and TRBJ1-4; 9 nucleotides agree with TRBD1. Sequencing was performed on peripheral blood. This CDR3 is CASSQGRGQGFNEKLFF. The CDR3 DNA follows: TGTGCCAGCAGCCAAGGGAGGGGACAGGGCTTTAATGAAAAACTGTTTTTT.